This T cell receptor beta chain stems from a study of blood T cell repertoires in COVID-19. Study-wide context: There were acute and convalescent COVID-19 samples, and they came from the United States, Italy and Spain. PBMCs, B-cell-depleted T cells, or T cells were the source of the cDNA or gDNA that made up the material.

As handled by the study authors: It was from reference gene primer amplification that nucleated cell counts were estimated. Assay: immunoSEQ multiplex PCR; the TCRdb copy retains only in-frame clones and omits some. V and J calls and clone size are copied from that table; D and trimming were computed from the DNA. The sample holds about 120,000 clones, roughly 90% seen once. Sequencing input: peripheral blood. This clonotype originated in a man in his forties or fifties with acute or convalescent COVID-19.

The CDR3 protein is CASSLERQGDTQYF. The CDR3 DNA reads TGTGCCAGCAGCTTAGAAAGACAGGGCGATACGCAGTATTTT. The rearrangement links TRBV5-4 to TRBJ2-3; 7 nucleotides match TRBD1. This CDR3 spans 14 amino acids. V lost 2 bases and J lost 6; bases outside the gene matches: 6. The germline V gene has CDR1 SGHNT and CDR2 YYREEE (reference sequence).